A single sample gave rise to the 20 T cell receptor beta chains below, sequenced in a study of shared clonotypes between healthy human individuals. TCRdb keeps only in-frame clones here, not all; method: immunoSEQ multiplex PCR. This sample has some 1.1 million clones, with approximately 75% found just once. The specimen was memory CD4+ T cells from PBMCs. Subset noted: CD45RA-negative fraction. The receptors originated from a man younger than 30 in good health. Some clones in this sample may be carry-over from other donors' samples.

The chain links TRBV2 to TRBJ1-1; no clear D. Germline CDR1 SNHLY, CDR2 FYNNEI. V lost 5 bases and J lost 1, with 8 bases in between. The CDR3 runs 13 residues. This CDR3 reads CASSPRQNTEAFF. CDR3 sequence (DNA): TGTGCCAGCAGTCCTAGACAGAACACTGAAGCTTTCTTT.

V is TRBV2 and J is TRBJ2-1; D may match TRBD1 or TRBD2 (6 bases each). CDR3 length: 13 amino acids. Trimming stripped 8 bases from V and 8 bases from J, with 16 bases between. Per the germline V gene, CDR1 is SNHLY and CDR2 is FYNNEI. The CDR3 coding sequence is TGTGCCAGCGCCCGGGGGCAGGACTATGAGCAGTTCTTC. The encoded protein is CASARGQDYEQFF.

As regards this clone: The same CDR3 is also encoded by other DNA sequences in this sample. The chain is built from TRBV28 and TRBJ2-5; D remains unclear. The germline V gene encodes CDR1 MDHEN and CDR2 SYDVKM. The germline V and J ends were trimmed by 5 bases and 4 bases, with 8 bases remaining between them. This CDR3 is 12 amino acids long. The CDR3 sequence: CASSILRETQYF. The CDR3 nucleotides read TGTGCCAGCAGTATATTAAGAGAGACCCAGTACTTC.

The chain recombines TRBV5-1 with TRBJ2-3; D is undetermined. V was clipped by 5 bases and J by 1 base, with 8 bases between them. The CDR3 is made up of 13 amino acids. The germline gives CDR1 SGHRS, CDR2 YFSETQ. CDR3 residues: CASRDGGTDTQYF. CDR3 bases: TGCGCCAGCAGAGATGGGGGCACAGATACGCAGTATTTT.

The CDR3 protein is CASTPGQGINSPLHF. The CDR3 nucleotides read TGTGCCAGCACCCCTGGGCAGGGAATCAATTCACCCCTCCACTTT. The J gene is TRBJ1-6, the V gene TRBV6-1; a possible D gene is TRBD1 (5 bases). The CDR3 is made up of 15 amino acids. The germline V and J ends were trimmed by 7 bases and 7 bases, with 17 bases remaining between them. CDR1 and CDR2 from the germline V gene are MNHNS and SASEGT.

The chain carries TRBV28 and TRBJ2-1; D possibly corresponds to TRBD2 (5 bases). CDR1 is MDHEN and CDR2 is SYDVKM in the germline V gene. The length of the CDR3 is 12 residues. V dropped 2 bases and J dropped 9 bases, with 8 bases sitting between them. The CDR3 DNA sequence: TGTGCCAGCAGTTTACCAGGAGGTGAGCAGTTCTTC. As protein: CASSLPGGEQFF.

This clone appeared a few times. The CDR3 DNA reads TGTGCCAGCTCCGACGGGGCTAACTATGGCTACACCTTC. This sequence encodes CASSDGANYGYTF. The chain couples TRBV18 to TRBJ1-2; D ambiguous. The CDR3 is made up of 13 amino acids. V gave up 6 bases and J gave up 0 bases, with 8 bases separating them. Germline V gene lookup returns CDR1 KGHSH and CDR2 LQKENI. The variable domain in full, with the rest retrieved from reference TRBV18 and TRBJ1-2, is NAGVMQNPRHLVRRRGQEARLRCSPMKGHSHVYWYRQLPEEGLKFMVYLQKENIIDESGMPKERFSAEFPKEGPSILRIQQVVRGDSAAYFCASSDGANYGYTFGSGTRLTVV.

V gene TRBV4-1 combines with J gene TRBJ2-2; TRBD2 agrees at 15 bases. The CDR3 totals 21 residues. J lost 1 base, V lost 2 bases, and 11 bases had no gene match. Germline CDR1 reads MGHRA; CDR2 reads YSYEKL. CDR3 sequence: CASSQLIHRGLAGGNTGELFF. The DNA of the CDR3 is TGCGCCAGCAGCCAACTCATTCACCGGGGACTAGCGGGAGGGAACACCGGGGAGCTGTTTTTT.

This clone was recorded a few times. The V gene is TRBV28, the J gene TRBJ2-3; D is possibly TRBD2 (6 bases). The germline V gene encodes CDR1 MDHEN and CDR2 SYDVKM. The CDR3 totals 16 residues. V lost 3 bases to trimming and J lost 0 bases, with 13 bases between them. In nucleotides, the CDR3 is TGTGCCAGCAGTTTTAGTCCGGGGGACAGCACAGATACGCAGTATTTT. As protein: CASSFSPGDSTDTQYF.

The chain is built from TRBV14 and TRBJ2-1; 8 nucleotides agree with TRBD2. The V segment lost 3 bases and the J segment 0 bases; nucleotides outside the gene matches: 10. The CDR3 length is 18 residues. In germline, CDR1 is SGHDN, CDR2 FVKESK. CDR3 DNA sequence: TGTGCCAGCAGCCAGCGAGGCAGCGGGAGCCGCTCCTACAATGAGCAGTTCTTC. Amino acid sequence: CASSQRGSGSRSYNEQFF.

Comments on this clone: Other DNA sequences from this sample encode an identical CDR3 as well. CDR3: CASSLTGGTDTQYF. CDR3 in DNA: TGTGCCAGCAGCTTAACCGGGGGCACAGATACGCAGTATTTT. The rearrangement joins TRBV7-3 to TRBJ2-3; possible D gene TRBD2, 5 bases. CDR1 is SGHTA and CDR2 is FQGTGA in the germline V gene. This CDR3 has 14 amino acids. The V end was cut by 0 bases, the J end by 1 base, with 5 bases between.

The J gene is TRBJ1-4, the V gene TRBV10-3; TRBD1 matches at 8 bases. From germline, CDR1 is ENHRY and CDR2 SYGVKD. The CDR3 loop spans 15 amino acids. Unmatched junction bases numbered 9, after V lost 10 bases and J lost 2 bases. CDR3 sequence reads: CATSRQGSTNEKLFF. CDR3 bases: TGTGCCACTTCCCGACAGGGGAGTACTAATGAAAAACTGTTTTTT.

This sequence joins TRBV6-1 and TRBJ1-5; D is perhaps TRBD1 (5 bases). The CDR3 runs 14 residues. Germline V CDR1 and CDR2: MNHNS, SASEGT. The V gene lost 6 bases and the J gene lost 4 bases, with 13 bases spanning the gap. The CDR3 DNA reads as TGTGCCAGCAGCTCCGCCCAGGGTAATCAGCCCCAGCATTTT. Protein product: CASSSAQGNQPQHF.

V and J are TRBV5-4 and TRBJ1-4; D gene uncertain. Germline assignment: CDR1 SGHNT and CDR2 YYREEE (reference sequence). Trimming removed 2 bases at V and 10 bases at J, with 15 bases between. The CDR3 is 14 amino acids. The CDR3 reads CASSLMTVPGKLFF. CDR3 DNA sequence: TGTGCCAGCAGCTTAATGACCGTTCCCGGAAAACTGTTTTTT.

The CDR3 loop is CASSLDYSTGYEQYF. Written as DNA, the CDR3 is TGTGCCAGCAGCTTGGACTATTCGACCGGGTACGAGCAGTACTTC. The chain employs TRBV5-4 and TRBJ2-7, with D uncertain. The germline V and J ends were trimmed by 0 bases and 4 bases, with 14 bases remaining between them. This CDR3 contains 15 residues. Germline CDR1 is SGHNT and CDR2 is YYREEE (reference sequence).

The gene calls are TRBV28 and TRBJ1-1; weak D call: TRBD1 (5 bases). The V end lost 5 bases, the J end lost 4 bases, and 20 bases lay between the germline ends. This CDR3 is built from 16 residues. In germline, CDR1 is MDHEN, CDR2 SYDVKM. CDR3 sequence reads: CASSLGRGREGTEAFF. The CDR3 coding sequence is TGTGCCAGCAGTCTGGGAAGGGGCAGGGAGGGCACTGAAGCTTTCTTT.

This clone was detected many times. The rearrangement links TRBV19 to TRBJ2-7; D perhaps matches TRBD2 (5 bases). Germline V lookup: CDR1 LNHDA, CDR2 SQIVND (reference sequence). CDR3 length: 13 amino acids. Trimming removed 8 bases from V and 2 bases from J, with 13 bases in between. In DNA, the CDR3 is TGTGCCAGTTCCCCCGGGGTACCCTACGAGCAGTACTTC. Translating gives CASSPGVPYEQYF.

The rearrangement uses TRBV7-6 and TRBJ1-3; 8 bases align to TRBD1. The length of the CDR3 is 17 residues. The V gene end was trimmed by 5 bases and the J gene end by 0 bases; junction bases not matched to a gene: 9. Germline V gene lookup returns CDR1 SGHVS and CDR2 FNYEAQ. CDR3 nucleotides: TGTGCCAGCAGCCGTACTAAAACAGGGGGCTCTGGAAACACCATATATTTT. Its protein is CASSRTKTGGSGNTIYF.

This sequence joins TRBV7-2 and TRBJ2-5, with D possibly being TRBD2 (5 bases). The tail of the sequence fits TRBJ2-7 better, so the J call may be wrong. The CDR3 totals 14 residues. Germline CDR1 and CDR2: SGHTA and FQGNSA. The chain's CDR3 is CASSRGRQTPEQYF. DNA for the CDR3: TGTGCCAGCAGCCGAGGGCGCCAAACTCCCGAGCAGTACTTC.

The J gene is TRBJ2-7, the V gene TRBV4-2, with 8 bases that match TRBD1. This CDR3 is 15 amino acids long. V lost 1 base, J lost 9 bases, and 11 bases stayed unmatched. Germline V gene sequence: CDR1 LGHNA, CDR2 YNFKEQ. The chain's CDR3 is CASSQGGTGEEAQYF. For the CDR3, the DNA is TGTGCCAGCAGCCAAGGGGGGACAGGTGAAGAGGCGCAGTACTTC.